This T cell receptor (beta chain) was captured in a study of T cells in Graves' hyperthyroidism and ophthalmopathy. It was RNA transcripts that yielded the amplified TCR beta CDR3 regions. Carried out on the TCR CDR3, a first-round RT-PCR used the HTBI primer set. TCRdb analysed the multiplex PCR reads with MiXCR anew, one entry per CDR3 protein. The table has 600,000 to 900,000 distinct CDR3 sequences, less than 20% seen once; the top ten hold roughly 8%. The definition of stable Graves' hyperthyroidism was no ophthalmopathy progression within 18 months. Patients aged 18 to 65 had newly diagnosed hyperthyroidism of under 2 months' duration. Clinical symptoms, serum thyroxine and TRAb, thyroid ultrasound and orbital computed tomography together formed the diagnostic basis. V was trimmed by 0 bases and J by 6 bases, leaving 15 bases between them. The CDR3 sequence is 16 residues long. Per germline, CDR1 SGHKS and CDR2 YYEKEE (reference sequence).

This clonotype has a count of ten or more. The specimen sequenced was blood. The chain combines TRBV5-5 with TRBJ2-2; D is undetermined. The sequence was collected from a man between 18 and 35 years old with Graves' hyperthyroidism. Here the CDR3 DNA reads TGTGCCAGCAGCTTGGAGGGCAGGTCGAGCGCCGGGGAGCTGTTTTTT. Its protein product is CASSLEGRSSAGELFF.